This T cell receptor (beta chain) was captured by sequencing in a study of beta chain features in type 1 diabetes. Study-level points and caveats: Patients with Type 1 diabetes showed moderately but significantly shorter TCRB CDR3s in all four CD4+ subsets.

A remark on this clone: Antigen specificity is unknown.

Post-sort purity exceeded 95% for all sorted populations. The investigators reverse transcribed all of the isolated RNA, so they sequenced expressed TCRB transcripts. Some clones are missing from TCRdb's copy, which holds only in-frame ones; the method was immunoSEQ multiplex PCR. The sample gives 600,000 or so clones, about 14% of which show up once; approximately 0.043% is in the top ten. This TCR came from a man younger than 35 with type 1 diabetes. The material sequenced was naive CD4+ T cells from blood.

The CDR3 protein is CASGLAYEQYF. The CDR3 DNA reads TGTGCCAGCGGCCTAGCCTACGAGCAGTACTTC. The rearrangement joins TRBV28 to TRBJ2-7; D gene unclear. Germline assignment: CDR1 MDHEN and CDR2 SYDVKM. Trimming left V 8 bases short and J 2 bases short, with 7 bases between. This CDR3 is 11 amino acids long.